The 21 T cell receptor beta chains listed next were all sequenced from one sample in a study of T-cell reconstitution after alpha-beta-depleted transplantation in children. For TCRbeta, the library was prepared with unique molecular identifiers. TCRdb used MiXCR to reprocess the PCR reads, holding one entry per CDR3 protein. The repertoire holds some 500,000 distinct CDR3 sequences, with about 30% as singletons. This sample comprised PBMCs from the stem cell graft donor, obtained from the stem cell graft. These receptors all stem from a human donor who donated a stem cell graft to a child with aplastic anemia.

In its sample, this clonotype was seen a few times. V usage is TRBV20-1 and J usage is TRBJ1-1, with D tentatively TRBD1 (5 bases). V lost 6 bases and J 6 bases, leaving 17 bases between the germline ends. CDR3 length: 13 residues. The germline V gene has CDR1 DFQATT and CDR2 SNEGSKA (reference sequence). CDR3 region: CSAPDSGGAEAFF. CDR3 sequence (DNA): TGCAGTGCCCCCGATAGCGGGGGGGCTGAAGCTTTCTTT.

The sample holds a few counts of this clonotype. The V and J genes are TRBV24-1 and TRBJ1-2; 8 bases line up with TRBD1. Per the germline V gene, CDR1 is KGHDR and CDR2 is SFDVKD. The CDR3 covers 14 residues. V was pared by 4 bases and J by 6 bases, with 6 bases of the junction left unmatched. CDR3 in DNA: TGTGCCACCAGTGACAAGGACAGGGTCCATGGCTACACCTTC. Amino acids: CATSDKDRVHGYTF.

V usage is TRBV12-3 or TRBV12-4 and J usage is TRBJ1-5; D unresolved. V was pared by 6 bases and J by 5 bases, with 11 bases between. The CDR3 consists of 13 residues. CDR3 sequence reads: CASSRLRDQPQHF. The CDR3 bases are TGTGCCAGCAGCCGGTTAAGGGATCAGCCCCAGCATTTT.

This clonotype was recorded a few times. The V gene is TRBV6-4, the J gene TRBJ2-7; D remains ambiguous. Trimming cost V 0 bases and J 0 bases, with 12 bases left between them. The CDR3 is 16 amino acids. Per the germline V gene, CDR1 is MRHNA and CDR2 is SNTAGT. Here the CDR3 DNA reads TGTGCCAGCAGTGACTCGCCTGGCGGCCTCTCCTACGAGCAGTACTTC. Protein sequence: CASSDSPGGLSYEQYF.

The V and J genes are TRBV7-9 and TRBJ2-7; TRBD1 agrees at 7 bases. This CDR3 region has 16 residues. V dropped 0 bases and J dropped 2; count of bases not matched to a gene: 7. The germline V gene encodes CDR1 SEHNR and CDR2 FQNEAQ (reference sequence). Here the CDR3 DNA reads TGTGCCAGCAGCTTAGCAACAGGGGTCCTCGCCTACGAGCAGTACTTC. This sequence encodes CASSLATGVLAYEQYF.

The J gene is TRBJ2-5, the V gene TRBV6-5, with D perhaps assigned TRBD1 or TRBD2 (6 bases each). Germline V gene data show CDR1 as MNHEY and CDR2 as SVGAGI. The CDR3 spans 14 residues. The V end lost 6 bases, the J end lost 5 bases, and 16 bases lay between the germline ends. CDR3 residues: CASSLTMGGETQYF. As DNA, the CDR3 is TGTGCCAGCAGCCTCACGATGGGGGGCGAGACCCAGTACTTC.

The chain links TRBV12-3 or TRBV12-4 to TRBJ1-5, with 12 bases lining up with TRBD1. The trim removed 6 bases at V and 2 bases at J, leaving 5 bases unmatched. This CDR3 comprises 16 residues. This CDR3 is CASRPGQGAGNQPQHF. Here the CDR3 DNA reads TGTGCCAGCAGACCGGGACAGGGGGCTGGCAATCAGCCCCAGCATTTT.

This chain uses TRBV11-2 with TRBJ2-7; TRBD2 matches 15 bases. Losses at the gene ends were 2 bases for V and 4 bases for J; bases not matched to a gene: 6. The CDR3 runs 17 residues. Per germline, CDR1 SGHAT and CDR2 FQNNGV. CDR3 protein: CASSLRTGLAGGYEQYF. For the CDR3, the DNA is TGTGCCAGCAGCTTACGCACGGGACTAGCGGGAGGTTACGAGCAGTACTTC.

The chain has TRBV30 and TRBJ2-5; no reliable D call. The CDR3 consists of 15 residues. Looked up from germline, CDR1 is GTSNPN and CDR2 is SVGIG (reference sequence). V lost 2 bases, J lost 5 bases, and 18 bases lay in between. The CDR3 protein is CAWSRQVGFGETQYF. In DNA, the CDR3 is TGTGCCTGGAGTAGGCAGGTTGGCTTTGGGGAGACCCAGTACTTC.

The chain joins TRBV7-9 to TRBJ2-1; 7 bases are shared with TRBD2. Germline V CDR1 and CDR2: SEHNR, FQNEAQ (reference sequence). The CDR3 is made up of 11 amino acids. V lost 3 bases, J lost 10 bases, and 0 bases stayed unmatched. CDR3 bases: TGTGCCAGCAGCTTTAGCGGGGAGCAGTTCTTC. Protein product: CASSFSGEQFF.

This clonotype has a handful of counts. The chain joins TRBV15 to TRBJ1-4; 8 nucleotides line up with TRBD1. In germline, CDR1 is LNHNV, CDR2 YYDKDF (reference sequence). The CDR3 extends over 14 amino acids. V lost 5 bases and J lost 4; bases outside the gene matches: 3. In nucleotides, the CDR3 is TGTGCCACCAGCGAGGGACAGGTTAATGAAAAACTGTTTTTT. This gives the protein CATSEGQVNEKLFF.

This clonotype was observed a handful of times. The chain's CDR3 is CASSSQGGNGAFF. The CDR3 nucleotides read TGTGCCAGCAGCTCGCAGGGGGGAAATGGGGCTTTCTTT. V usage is TRBV7-2 and J usage is TRBJ1-1, with TRBD1 matching 7 bases. After removal of 4 bases from V and 11 bases from J, the junction contained 10 bases not matched to a gene. Germline CDR1 SGHTA, CDR2 FQGNSA. The CDR3 extends over 13 amino acids. Combining the CDR3 with reference TRBV7-2 and TRBJ1-1 gives the whole variable domain GAGVSQSPSNKVTEKGKDVELRCDPISGHTALYWYRQSLGQGLEFLIYFQGNSAPDKSGLPSDRFSAERTGGSVSTLTIQRTQQEDSAVYLCASSSQGGNGAFFGQGTRLTVV.

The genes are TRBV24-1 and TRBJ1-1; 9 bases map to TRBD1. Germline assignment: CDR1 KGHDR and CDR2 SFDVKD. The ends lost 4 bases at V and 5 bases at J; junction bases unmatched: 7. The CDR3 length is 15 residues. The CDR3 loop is CATSDTGTGRTEAFF. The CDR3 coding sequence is TGTGCCACCAGTGACACCGGGACAGGGAGGACTGAAGCTTTCTTT.

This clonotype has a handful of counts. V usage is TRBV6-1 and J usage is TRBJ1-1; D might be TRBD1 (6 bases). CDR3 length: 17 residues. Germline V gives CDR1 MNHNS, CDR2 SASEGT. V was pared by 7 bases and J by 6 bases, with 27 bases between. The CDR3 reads CASTGGRGAGRVAEAFF. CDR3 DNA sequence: TGTGCCAGCACCGGAGGTCGGGGGGCCGGTAGGGTCGCTGAAGCTTTCTTT.

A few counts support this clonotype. CDR3 residues: CASSYFEETQYF. For the CDR3, the DNA is TGTGCCAGCAGTTACTTTGAAGAGACCCAGTACTTC. This chain uses TRBV6-6 with TRBJ2-5; D gene uncertain. V was shortened by 1 base and J by 3 bases, with 3 bases between the two germline ends. The CDR3 loop spans 12 amino acids. In germline, CDR1 is MNHNY, CDR2 SVGAGI (reference sequence).

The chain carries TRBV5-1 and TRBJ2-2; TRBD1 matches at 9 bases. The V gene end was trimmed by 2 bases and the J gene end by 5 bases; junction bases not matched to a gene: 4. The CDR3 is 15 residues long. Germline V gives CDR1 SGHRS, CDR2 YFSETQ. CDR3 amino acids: CASSFAGQGTGELFF. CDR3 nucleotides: TGCGCCAGCAGCTTCGCGGGACAGGGTACCGGGGAGCTGTTTTTT.

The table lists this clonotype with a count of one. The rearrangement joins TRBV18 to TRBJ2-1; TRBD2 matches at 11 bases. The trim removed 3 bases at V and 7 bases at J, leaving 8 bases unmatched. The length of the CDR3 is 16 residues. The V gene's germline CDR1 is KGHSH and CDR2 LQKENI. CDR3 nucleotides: TGTGCCAGCTCACCGCCCACTAGCGGGAGAGAGAATGAGCAGTTCTTC. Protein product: CASSPPTSGRENEQFF.

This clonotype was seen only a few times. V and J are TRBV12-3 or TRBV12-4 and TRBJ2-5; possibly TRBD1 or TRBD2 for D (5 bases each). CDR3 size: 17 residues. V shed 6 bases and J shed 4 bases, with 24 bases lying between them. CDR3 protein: CASSESGTVIGVETQYF. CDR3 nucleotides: TGTGCCAGCAGCGAATCCGGGACGGTGATAGGGGTAGAGACCCAGTACTTC.

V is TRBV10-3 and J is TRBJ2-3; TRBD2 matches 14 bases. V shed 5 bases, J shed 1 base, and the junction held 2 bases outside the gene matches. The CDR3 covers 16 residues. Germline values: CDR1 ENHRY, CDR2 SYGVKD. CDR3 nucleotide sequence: TGTGCCATCAGTCGACTAGCGGGAGGGGGCACAGATACGCAGTATTTT. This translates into CAISRLAGGGTDTQYF.

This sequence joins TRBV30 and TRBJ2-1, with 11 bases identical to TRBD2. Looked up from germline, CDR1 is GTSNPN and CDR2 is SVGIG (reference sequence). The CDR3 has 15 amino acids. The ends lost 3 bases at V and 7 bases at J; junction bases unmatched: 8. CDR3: CAWRGISGRGNEQFF. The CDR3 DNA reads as TGTGCCTGGAGGGGAATTAGCGGGAGGGGGAATGAGCAGTTCTTC.

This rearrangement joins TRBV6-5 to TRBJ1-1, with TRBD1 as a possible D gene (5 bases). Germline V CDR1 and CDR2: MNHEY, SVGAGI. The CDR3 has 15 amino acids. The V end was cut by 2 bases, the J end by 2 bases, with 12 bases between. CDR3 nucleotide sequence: TGTGCCAGCAGTTACCTCTTTACAGGAAACACTGAAGCTTTCTTT. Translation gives CASSYLFTGNTEAFF.